The present T cell receptor (beta chain) was sequenced within a study of lymphopenia after photon versus proton radiotherapy. Findings and limits, study-wide: After the lymphocyte nadir, photon-treated repertoires showed oligoclonal expansion, especially of CD8+ Temra cells. Proton therapy kept repertoires fairly stable, unlike photons, which gained effector/memory cells.

In the case of this clone: Its antigen is undetermined. No DNA is shown, since the ends of the CDR3 on it are uncertain; the CDR3 is the one TCRdb lists.

Method: immunoSEQ multiplex PCR; TCRdb's copy keeps in-frame clones and lacks some. This sample has approximately 71,000 clones, with roughly 93% found just once. The TCR comes from an older woman with pancreatic cancer. Source: peripheral blood, taken from a patient treated with photon-based radiotherapy.

The chain's CDR3 is CASSLERDEQFF. V and J are TRBV19 and TRBJ2-1; the table gives TRBD2 as D, unverified against the DNA. Counting both end residues, the CDR3 totals 12 amino acids. Germline CDR1 is LNHDA and CDR2 is SQIVND (reference sequence).